This TCR beta chain emerged from a study of CXCR3-negative and CXCR3-positive naive CD8 T cells. The naive CD8+ gate required CD45RO-CCR7+CD27+CD95- phenotype. Study observations and caveats: Between one naive subset and the other, surface CD5 was comparable, and TCR strength was inferred from TRB CDR3 properties.

Germline CDR1 is MGHRA and CDR2 is YSYEKL. This CDR3 spans 13 amino acids. TRB cDNA was prepared as libraries by UMI-labeled 5' RACE. TCRdb re-called the 5' RACE reads and shows each CDR3 protein once, DNA omitted. The listing records approximately 88,000 distinct CDR3 sequences. As for this clonotype: Its antigen remains unidentified.

The sequence came from a human donor in good health. Some clones in this sample may be carry-over from other donors' samples. Source material: naive CXCR3- CD8+ T cells from blood. Subset of the sample: CD45RO-CCR7+CD27+CD95- naive CD8+ T cells lacking CXCR3 (TNR3-). This rearrangement joins TRBV4-1 to TRBJ2-5; checking the TCRdb D call of TRBD1 is not possible without DNA. CDR3 sequence: CASSRPGGETQYF.